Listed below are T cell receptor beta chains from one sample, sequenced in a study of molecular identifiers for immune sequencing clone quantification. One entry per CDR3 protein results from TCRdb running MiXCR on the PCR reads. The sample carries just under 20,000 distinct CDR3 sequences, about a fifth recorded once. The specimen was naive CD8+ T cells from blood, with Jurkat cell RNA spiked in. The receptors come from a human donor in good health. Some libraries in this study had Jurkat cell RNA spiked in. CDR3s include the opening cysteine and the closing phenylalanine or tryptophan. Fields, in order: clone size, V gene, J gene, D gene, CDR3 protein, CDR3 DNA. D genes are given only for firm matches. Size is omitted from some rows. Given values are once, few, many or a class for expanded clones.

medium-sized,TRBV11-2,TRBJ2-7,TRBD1,CASSLGQGAYEQYF,TGTGCCAGCAGCTTGGGACAGGGTGCCTACGAGCAGTACTTC
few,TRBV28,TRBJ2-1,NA,CASSTNEQFF,TGTGCCAGCAGTACTAATGAGCAGTTCTTC
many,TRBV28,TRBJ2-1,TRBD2,CASSLTLAGDYNEQFF,TGTGCCAGCAGTTTGACACTAGCGGGGGACTACAATGAGCAGTTCTTC
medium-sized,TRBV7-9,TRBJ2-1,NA,CASSLGIRNTYNEQFF,TGTGCCAGCAGCCTCGGGATACGGAATACCTACAATGAGCAGTTCTTC
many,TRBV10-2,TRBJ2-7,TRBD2,CASGDRVKEVLAGSIVHLSYEQYF,TGCGCCAGCGGTGACCGGGTAAAGGAGGTTCTAGCGGGAAGCATAGTCCATCTTAGCTACGAGCAGTACTTC
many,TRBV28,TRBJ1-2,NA,CASSFSGPGYGYTF,TGTGCCAGCAGTTTCTCTGGGCCCGGCTATGGCTACACCTTC
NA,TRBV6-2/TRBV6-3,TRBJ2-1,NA,CASSYLWGKANEQFF,TGTGCCAGCAGTTACTTGTGGGGGAAAGCCAATGAGCAGTTCTTC
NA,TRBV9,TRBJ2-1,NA,CASSVGGTVLNRVEQFF,TGTGCCAGCAGCGTAGGCGGGACCGTTCTTAATCGGGTTGAGCAGTTCTTC
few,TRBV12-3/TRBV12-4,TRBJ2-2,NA,CASSLAAGELFF,TGTGCCAGCAGCCTCGCGGCCGGGGAGCTGTTTTTT
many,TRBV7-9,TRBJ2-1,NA,CASSSRQGGYEQFF,TGTGCCAGCAGCTCCAGACAGGGAGGGTATGAGCAGTTCTTC
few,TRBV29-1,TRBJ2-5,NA,CSVLEGPKETQYF,TGCAGCGTTCTTGAGGGACCGAAAGAGACCCAGTACTTC
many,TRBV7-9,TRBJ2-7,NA,CASRNPLPDEQYF,TGTGCCAGCAGAAACCCACTACCCGACGAGCAGTACTTC
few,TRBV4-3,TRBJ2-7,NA,CASSQGQGAYEQYF,TGCGCCAGCAGCCAAGGGCAGGGCGCCTACGAGCAGTACTTC
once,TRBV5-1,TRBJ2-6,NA,CASSHSRSFGANVLTF,TGCGCCAGCAGCCATTCCCGGAGCTTTGGGGCCAACGTCCTGACTTTC
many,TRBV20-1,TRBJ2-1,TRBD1,CSARVSRGLEQFF,TGCAGTGCTAGAGTCTCCAGGGGGCTTGAGCAGTTCTTC
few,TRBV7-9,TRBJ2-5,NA,CASSLALGTGAQLETQYF,TGTGCCAGCAGCTTAGCTTTGGGGACCGGAGCCCAGTTGGAGACCCAGTACTTC
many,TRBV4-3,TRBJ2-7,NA,CASSQDERGRNEQYF,TGCGCCAGCAGCCAAGATGAGAGGGGAAGGAACGAGCAGTACTTC
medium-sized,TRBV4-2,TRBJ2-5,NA,CASSPPEEETQYF,TGTGCCAGCAGCCCCCCTGAGGAGGAGACCCAGTACTTC
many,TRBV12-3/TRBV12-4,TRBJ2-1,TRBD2,CASSLVGGTKFF,TGTGCCAGCAGTTTAGTCGGGGGGACGAAGTTCTTC
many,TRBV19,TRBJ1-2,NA,CASSNSRRAPRGYTF,TGTGCCAGTAGTAATTCCCGCCGGGCCCCGCGGGGCTACACCTTC
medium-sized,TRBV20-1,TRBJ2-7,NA,CSATPGGEQYF,TGCAGTGCTACCCCAGGGGGGGAGCAGTACTTC
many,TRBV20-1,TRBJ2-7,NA,CSGTDVSSYEQYF,TGCAGTGGGACAGACGTAAGCTCCTACGAGCAGTACTTC
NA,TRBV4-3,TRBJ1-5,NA,CASSQDIRSNQPQHF,TGCGCCAGCAGCCAAGACATCAGATCCAATCAGCCCCAGCATTTT
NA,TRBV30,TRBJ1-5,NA,CAWSGGGRDQPQHF,TGTGCCTGGAGTGGGGGGGGGCGAGATCAGCCCCAGCATTTT
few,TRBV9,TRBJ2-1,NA,CASSWGFLSEQFF,TGTGCCAGCAGCTGGGGGTTCCTGAGTGAGCAGTTCTTC
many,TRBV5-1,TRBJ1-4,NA,CASSFFPTNEKLFF,TGCGCCAGCAGCTTCTTCCCAACTAATGAAAAACTGTTTTTT
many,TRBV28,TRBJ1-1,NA,CASSLPRTPRNTEAFF,TGTGCCAGCAGTCTCCCTCGGACCCCTAGGAACACTGAAGCTTTCTTT
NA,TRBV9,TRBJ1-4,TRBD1,CASSDRDRGEVYEKLFF,TGTGCCAGCAGCGACCGGGACAGGGGGGAGGTCTACGAAAAACTGTTTTTT
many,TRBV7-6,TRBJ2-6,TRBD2,CASSPSGSGANVLTF,TGTGCCAGCAGCCCTAGCGGCTCTGGGGCCAACGTCCTGACTTTC
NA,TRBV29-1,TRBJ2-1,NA,CSASGSSYNEQFF,TGCAGCGCGTCAGGGAGTTCCTACAATGAGCAGTTCTTC
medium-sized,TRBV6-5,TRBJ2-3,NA,CASSYSTGLGYTDTQYF,TGTGCCAGCAGTTACTCGACAGGACTAGGTTACACAGATACGCAGTATTTT
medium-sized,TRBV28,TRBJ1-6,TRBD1,CASNDPGTAYNSPLHF,TGTGCCAGCAACGATCCCGGGACAGCTTATAATTCACCCCTCCACTTT
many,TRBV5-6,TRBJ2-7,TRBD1,CASSLGTGSGEQYF,TGTGCCAGCAGCCTCGGGACAGGGTCAGGCGAGCAGTACTTC